Included here is one TCR beta chain sequence, with context. This clonotype was seen more than once but under ten times. It lacks a known antigen. One base away there is no much larger clone; base qualities are not given. The sample was run on an Illumina HiSeq 1500. TCRdb trimmed public reads at Q25 via fastp, called clones via MiXCR and kept in-frame beta chains. Each entry is one CDR3 protein sequence, shown with its most common DNA and genes. The sample table contains 650,000 to 900,000 distinct CDR3 sequences; only one count was recorded for roughly 29% of them. The ten largest make up about an eighth of the sample. The intended sense of this specimen's treatment or condition label: in vitro stimulation with specific CMV peptide epitopes to enrich CMV-specific T cells. V loses 8 bases at its end and J loses 7 bases; junction bases beyond the gene matches: 14. Taken from cysteine to phenylalanine, the CDR3 has 15 residues. The DNA shown is the 45-base CDR3, in frame from base 1. As encoded in the germline V gene, CDR1 is SNHLY while CDR2 is FYNNEI.

These data belong to a study of T cell repertoires in cytomegalovirus infection (dated by TCRdb to about 2019). Context from the whole study: Recently identified HLA-C-restricted CMV epitopes, whose presentation resists viral immunomodulation, were targeted by peptide stimulations together with well-studied HLA-B-restricted epitopes. Because public TCR beta signatures pointed to carriage of CMV infection together with the matching HLA type, the HLA type of each donor mattered for the analysis. Study-level results and caveats: In both this cohort and an independent cohort of some 350 donors, the cumulative frequency of public TCR beta family members distinguished carriers of CMV infection plus the relevant HLA type. The ex vivo response was dominated by HLA-C-restricted CMV-specific TCR beta clonotypes, which also provided the single most frequent clonotype in two of eight donors.

Source: cultured CD8+ T cells from PBMCs, taken from culture after CMV antigen stimulation. Rearrangement joined TRBV2 to TRBJ2-1, with 7 junctional bases fitting TRBD1. The sequence was obtained from a human donor in good health (CMV status not recorded). Some clones in this sample may be carry-over from other donors' samples. The sequenced DNA: TGTGCCAGCCCTACCTTCCGACAGGGTCGGAATGAGCAGTTCTTC. This is translated as CASPTFRQGRNEQFF.